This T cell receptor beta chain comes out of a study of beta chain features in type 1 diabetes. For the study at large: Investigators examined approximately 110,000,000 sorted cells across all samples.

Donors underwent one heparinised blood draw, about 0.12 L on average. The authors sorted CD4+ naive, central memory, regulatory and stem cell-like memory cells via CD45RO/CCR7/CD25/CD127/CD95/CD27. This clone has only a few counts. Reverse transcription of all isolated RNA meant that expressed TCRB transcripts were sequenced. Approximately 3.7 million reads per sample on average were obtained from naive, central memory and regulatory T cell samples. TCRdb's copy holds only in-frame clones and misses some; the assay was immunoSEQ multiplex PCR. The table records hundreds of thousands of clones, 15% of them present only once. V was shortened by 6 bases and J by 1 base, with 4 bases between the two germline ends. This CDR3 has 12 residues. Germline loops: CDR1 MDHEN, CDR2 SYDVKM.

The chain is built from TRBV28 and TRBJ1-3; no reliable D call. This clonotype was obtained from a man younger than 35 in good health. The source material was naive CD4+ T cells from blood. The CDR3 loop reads CASRVSGNTIYF. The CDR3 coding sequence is TGTGCCAGCAGGGTTTCTGGAAACACCATATATTTT.